The source of this T cell receptor beta chain is a study of post-analysis software for immune sequencing data. Carried by the TCR beta cDNA libraries were unique molecular identifiers. TCRdb processed the PCR reads anew with MiXCR; each CDR3 protein has one entry. The sample lists about 620,000 distinct CDR3 sequences, about 40% seen once, with approximately 1.7% in the top ten. Notes on the study in general: Significantly lower normalized Chao1 diversity was found in patients with multiple sclerosis relative to controls. Higher frequency in patients than in controls was seen for several TRBV segments, with TRBV5-6, TRBV5-1 and TRBV20-1 among them. Samples from a shared batch, those prepared together, strongly co-clustered by F measure.

The germline gives CDR1 SGHKS, CDR2 YYEKEE (reference sequence). The CDR3 length is 13 residues. V was clipped by 5 bases and J by 5 bases, with 13 bases between them. A few counts support this clonotype. The antigen is undetermined. The sequencing input was blood. The origin of this receptor is a girl between 5 and 17 years old with multiple sclerosis. This chain connects TRBV5-5 to TRBJ1-1, with D tentatively TRBD1 (6 bases). The CDR3 DNA follows: TGTGCCAGCAGGCATACAGGGAGGACTGAAGCTTTCTTT. Translating it yields CASRHTGRTEAFF. Filled out from reference TRBV5-5 and TRBJ1-1, the complete variable domain reads DAGVTQSPTHLIKTRGQQVTLRCSPISGHKSVSWYQQVLGQGPQFIFQYYEKEERGRGNFPDRFSARQFPNYSSELNVNALLLGDSALYLCASRHTGRTEAFFGQGTRLTVV.